This T cell receptor beta chain was sequenced in a study of T cells in Graves' hyperthyroidism and ophthalmopathy. Concerning this clonotype itself: Its specificity is not known. This may stem from a read error, because a much larger clone lies one nucleotide away.

Study results and limitations: Peripheral blood also featured most of the thyroid clonotypes expanded above 0.001.

The germline V gene has CDR1 LNHDA and CDR2 SQIVND (reference sequence). This CDR3 contains 16 residues. Orbital computed tomography and thyroid ultrasound, together with serum TRAb and thyroxine and clinical symptoms, were used for diagnoses. RNA transcripts gave rise to amplified TCR beta CDR3 regions. Researchers ran a first-round RT-PCR on the TCR CDR3 using the HTBI primer set. TCRdb re-called the multiplex PCR reads with MiXCR, one entry per CDR3 protein. The sample holds 450,000 to 700,000 distinct CDR3 sequences; just over 45% are singletons and the top ten take under 20%. This clonotype was obtained from an adult woman with Graves' disease, either hyperthyroidism or ophthalmopathy (not recorded which). The specimen sequenced was peripheral blood or thyroid tissue (not recorded which). The rearrangement joins TRBV19 to TRBJ2-2; 9 nucleotides line up with TRBD2. CDR3 in DNA: TGTGCCAGTAGTAAGACTAGCGGATCGAACACCGGGGGGCTGTTTTTT. Amino acids: CASSKTSGSNTGGLFF.